This TCR beta chain was sequenced during a study of neurological immune-mediated disorders. Study-wide results and caveats: Multiple sclerosis patients had less TCR clonal expansion than even healthy controls, unlike HTLV-1-associated myelopathy.

In germline, CDR1 is SEHNR, CDR2 FQNEAQ (reference sequence). This CDR3 is built from 15 residues. J was trimmed by 3 bases and V by 5 bases; bases with no gene match: 10. The cDNA came from 5'RACE with 10-nucleotide random UMIs. TCRdb re-derived calls from the 5' RACE reads in MiXCR, one entry per CDR3 protein. The table includes 40,000 to 55,000 distinct CDR3 sequences, less than 6% detected once. This clonotype has ten or more counts. What it recognizes is unknown. The specimen sequenced was CD4+ T cells from blood. The V call is TRBV7-9, the J call TRBJ2-7, with 7 bases fitting TRBD1. This sequence was found in a woman aged 18-29 years with multiple sclerosis. Here the CDR3 reads CASSNTPDRVYEQYF. The CDR3 DNA sequence: TGTGCCAGCAGCAATACCCCCGACAGGGTCTACGAGCAGTACTTC.